Shown below are 4 T cell receptor beta chains from a single sample sequenced in a study of beta chain features in type 1 diabetes. Isolated RNA was reverse transcribed in full, so expressed TCRB transcripts were sequenced. Data came from immunoSEQ multiplex PCR; TCRdb stores just in-frame clones and leaves some out. Of around 40,000 clones detected, approximately 56% appear once; the ten largest clones hold 2% to 2.5%. Sequenced material: Tregs from blood. These receptors came from a woman aged 18-29 years in good health.

Only a few counts were recorded for this clone. V and J are TRBV7-9 and TRBJ1-3; D remains unclear. Per germline, CDR1 SEHNR and CDR2 FQNEAQ (reference sequence). The V and J ends lost 11 bases and 15 bases respectively, with 29 bases between them. The CDR3 covers 14 residues. CDR3 in amino acids: CAGDEGPFLTSEYF. CDR3 sequence (DNA): TGTGCCGGCGACGAAGGCCCTTTCCTTACCAGCGAATATTTT.

Only a few counts were recorded for this clone. This same CDR3 is encoded by further DNA sequences in the sample. The chain joins TRBV2 to TRBJ2-1, with 15 bases matching TRBD2. In germline, CDR1 is SNHLY, CDR2 FYNNEI. V was clipped by 2 bases and J by 10 bases; unmatched bases: 3. The CDR3 covers 15 residues. This chain's CDR3 is CASSERGLAGGEQFF. CDR3 bases: TGTGCCAGCAGTGAACGAGGACTAGCGGGAGGGGAGCAGTTCTTC.

In this sample, this clone turned up once. The chain has TRBV5-4 and TRBJ2-1, with TRBD2 matching 8 bases. Germline trimming cut 0 bases from V and 2 bases from J; bases unmatched to any gene: 7. The CDR3 consists of 17 residues. In germline, CDR1 is SGHNT, CDR2 YYREEE (reference sequence). The CDR3 nucleotides are TGTGCCAGCAGCTTGGGGGGACTAGTAAAAGCCTACAATGAGCAGTTCTTC. Protein product: CASSLGGLVKAYNEQFF.

This clone showed up just a few times. This chain links TRBV7-9 with TRBJ2-5; maybe TRBD2 (6 bases). V was trimmed by 4 bases and J by 11 bases, leaving 23 bases between them. CDR1 is SEHNR, CDR2 FQNEAQ, per germline (reference sequence). The CDR3 contains 15 residues. The CDR3 bases are TGTGCCAGCAGCTCGACCGGGAGCCCCCTGGGTGAGCAGTACTTC. Translation: CASSSTGSPLGEQYF. Supplemented by reference TRBV7-9 and TRBJ2-5, the full variable domain reads DTGVSQNPRHKITKRGQNVTFRCDPISEHNRLYWYRQTLGQGPEFLTYFQNEAQLEKSRLLSDRFSAERPKGSFSTLEIQRTEQGDSAMYLCASSSTGSPLGEQYFGPGTRLLVL.